This record concerns one T cell receptor beta chain sequence. Clones were sequenced by immunoSEQ multiplex PCR, and TCRdb holds only the in-frame ones, with some missing. Among under 20,000 clones listed, about nine tenths were seen once. Blood sampling took place at baseline, cycle 4 day 1, and cycle 7 day 1. The CDR3 runs to 16 residues. Germline lookup yields CDR1 LNHDA and CDR2 SQIVND (reference sequence). The V end was cut by 5 bases, the J end by 2 bases, with 19 bases between. The record originates from a study of OX40 agonist ivuxolimab in advanced cancers. Here the sequenced sample was CD4+ or CD8+ T cells sorted from blood, taken in a trial of the OX40 agonist ivuxolimab. V is TRBV19 and J is TRBJ2-7; D may be TRBD2 (7 bases). The TCR was taken from an adult with an advanced solid tumor such as melanoma, head and neck, liver or kidney cancer. The CDR3 nucleotides read TGTGCCAGTAGTCCCAGGCGGGGGCCGGGTCCCTACGAGCAGTACTTC. Its translation: CASSPRRGPGPYEQYF.